A selection of T cell receptor beta chains follows, all from one sample in a study of shared clonotypes between healthy human individuals. This table comes from immunoSEQ multiplex PCR, and its TCRdb copy is limited to in-frame clones, with some not included. The data hold hundreds of thousands of clones, with 85% to 95% observed a single time. Source material: naive CD8+ T cells sorted from blood. Receptor source: a woman in her twenties or thirties in good health. Both conserved end residues are part of each CDR3. D genes are given only for firm matches. The listing skips clone size in some rows; elsewhere it reads once, few, many or a size class.

CDR3: CGRQDYGYTF
DNA: TGCGGAAGACAGGACTATGGCTACACCTTC
V: TRBV20-1
D: NA
size: NA
J: TRBJ1-2

CDR3: CAISPGFSGTEAFF
DNA: TGTGCCATCAGTCCGGGTTTCTCGGGGACTGAAGCTTTCTTT
V: TRBV10-3
D: NA
size: NA
J: TRBJ1-1

CDR3: CASSHMNTEAFF
DNA: TGTGCCAGCAGTCATATGAACACTGAAGCTTTCTTT
V: TRBV7-9
D: NA
size: NA
J: TRBJ1-1

CDR3: CASSQELAGGIEQFF
DNA: TGTGCCAGCAGCCAAGAGTTGGCGGGAGGAATTGAGCAGTTCTTC
V: TRBV4-2
D: TRBD2
size: NA
J: TRBJ2-1

CDR3: CASSPRDTTPFEGSGYTF
DNA: TGTGCCAGCTCACCCCGGGACACAACCCCGTTTGAGGGTTCTGGCTACACCTTC
V: TRBV18
D: NA
size: NA
J: TRBJ1-2

CDR3: CASSPWTSGYEQYF
DNA: TGTGCCAGCAGTCCGTGGACTAGCGGCTACGAGCAGTACTTC
V: TRBV27
D: TRBD2
size: NA
J: TRBJ2-7

CDR3: CASSRPTSGRSHEQYF
DNA: TGTGCCAGCAGTCGTCCTACTAGCGGGAGATCCCACGAGCAGTACTTC
V: TRBV28
D: TRBD2
size: NA
J: TRBJ2-7

CDR3: CATGTDSRHPNYGYTF
DNA: TGTGCCACTGGGACAGACTCACGTCACCCTAACTATGGCTACACCTTC
V: TRBV19
D: TRBD1
size: NA
J: TRBJ1-2

CDR3: CASSISLEQYF
DNA: TGTGCCAGCAGTATCTCCCTCGAGCAGTACTTC
V: TRBV28
D: NA
size: NA
J: TRBJ2-7

CDR3: CASRYGNTGELFF
DNA: TGTGCCAGTAGATACGGGAACACCGGGGAGCTGTTTTTT
V: TRBV19
D: NA
size: NA
J: TRBJ2-2

CDR3: CASSILAGVVSEQFF
DNA: TGTGCCAGTAGTATTCTCGCGGGAGTAGTTTCGGAGCAGTTCTTC
V: TRBV19
D: TRBD2
size: NA
J: TRBJ2-1

CDR3: CASSLPRGGYGYTF
DNA: TGTGCCAGCAGTTTACCCAGGGGTGGCTATGGCTACACCTTC
V: TRBV28
D: NA
size: NA
J: TRBJ1-2

CDR3: CASSVGGSTTEAFF
DNA: TGTGCCAGCAGCGTGGGAGGCTCAACGACTGAAGCTTTCTTT
V: TRBV9
D: NA
size: NA
J: TRBJ1-1

CDR3: CASSSTNLLTSAGELFF
DNA: TGTGCCAGCAGTTCCACCAACCTTCTCACTAGTGCCGGGGAGCTGTTTTTT
V: TRBV28
D: NA
size: NA
J: TRBJ2-2

CDR3: CATSSRPGGNEKLFF
DNA: TGTGCCACCAGCAGTCGTCCTGGCGGGAATGAAAAACTGTTTTTT
V: TRBV15
D: NA
size: NA
J: TRBJ1-4

CDR3: CASSHRAGAIYEQYF
DNA: TGCGCCAGCAGCCACCGGGCAGGGGCGATCTACGAGCAGTACTTC
V: TRBV4-1
D: NA
size: NA
J: TRBJ2-7

CDR3: CASSESQPQGALNQPQHF
DNA: TGCGCCAGCAGTGAGTCGCAGCCACAGGGGGCCCTTAATCAGCCCCAGCATTTT
V: TRBV10-2
D: TRBD1
size: NA
J: TRBJ1-5

CDR3: CASSSDINSYEQYF
DNA: TGCGCCAGCAGCTCCGACATAAATTCCTACGAGCAGTACTTC
V: TRBV5-1
D: NA
size: few
J: TRBJ2-7

CDR3: CASTAGLAGDNEQFF
DNA: TGTGCCAGTACCGCGGGACTAGCGGGAGACAATGAGCAGTTCTTC
V: TRBV19
D: TRBD2
size: NA
J: TRBJ2-1

CDR3: CASSLVGGAPAYEQYF
DNA: TGTGCCAGCAGCTTAGTAGGTGGGGCCCCGGCCTACGAGCAGTACTTC
V: TRBV11-2
D: NA
size: NA
J: TRBJ2-7

CDR3: CASSLESGTNTDTQYF
DNA: TGTGCCAGCAGTTTGGAGAGCGGGACGAACACAGATACGCAGTATTTT
V: TRBV28
D: TRBD2
size: NA
J: TRBJ2-3

CDR3: CASSKGQDHSYEQYF
DNA: TGTGCCAGCAGCAAAGGACAGGACCACTCCTACGAGCAGTACTTC
V: TRBV21-1
D: NA
size: once
J: TRBJ2-7

CDR3: CASSVGLGEQFF
DNA: TGTGCCAGTAGTGTGGGACTAGGAGAGCAGTTCTTC
V: TRBV19
D: TRBD2
size: NA
J: TRBJ2-1

CDR3: CASRDRLTYEQYF
DNA: TGTGCCAGTAGGGACAGGCTAACCTACGAGCAGTACTTC
V: TRBV7-8
D: TRBD1
size: NA
J: TRBJ2-7

CDR3: CASSYRGRGTDTQYF
DNA: TGCGCCAGCAGTTACAGGGGGCGAGGGACAGATACGCAGTATTTT
V: TRBV4-1
D: TRBD1
size: once
J: TRBJ2-3

CDR3: CASSSPLSNEQFF
DNA: TGTGCCAGCAGCTCACCACTTAGCAATGAGCAGTTCTTC
V: TRBV7-3
D: NA
size: NA
J: TRBJ2-1

CDR3: CASKAGTAYEQYF
DNA: TGTGCCAGCAAGGCAGGGACAGCCTACGAGCAGTACTTC
V: TRBV27
D: TRBD1
size: NA
J: TRBJ2-7

CDR3: CASSLEVTSLGVYEQYF
DNA: TGCGCCAGCAGCCTAGAAGTCACTAGCTTGGGAGTCTACGAGCAGTACTTC
V: TRBV10-2
D: NA
size: NA
J: TRBJ2-7

CDR3: CASSIGSGSSPNTGELFF
DNA: TGTGCCAGTAGTATTGGAAGCGGGAGTTCGCCGAACACCGGGGAGCTGTTTTTT
V: TRBV19
D: TRBD2
size: NA
J: TRBJ2-2

CDR3: CASSGLGEQYF
DNA: TGTGCCAGCAGCGGGTTGGGCGAGCAGTACTTC
V: TRBV28
D: NA
size: NA
J: TRBJ2-7

CDR3: CASSLTSGVYNEQFF
DNA: TGTGCCAGCAGCTTAACTAGCGGCGTATACAATGAGCAGTTCTTC
V: TRBV9
D: TRBD2
size: NA
J: TRBJ2-1

CDR3: CSVEAENRLSGGYTF
DNA: TGCAGCGTTGAAGCAGAAAACCGGCTCAGCGGTGGCTACACCTTC
V: TRBV29-1
D: NA
size: few
J: TRBJ1-2

CDR3: CASSFGSSRQETQYF
DNA: TGTGCCAGCAGTTTCGGGAGTAGTAGGCAAGAGACCCAGTACTTC
V: TRBV6-6
D: NA
size: NA
J: TRBJ2-5

CDR3: CASTMTGVDGYTF
DNA: TGTGCCAGCACTATGACAGGGGTTGATGGCTACACCTTC
V: TRBV6-6
D: TRBD1
size: NA
J: TRBJ1-2

CDR3: CASFPGGITEAFF
DNA: TGTGCCAGCTTTCCAGGGGGCATCACTGAAGCTTTCTTT
V: TRBV6-6
D: TRBD1
size: NA
J: TRBJ1-1

CDR3: CASSVSPWGSEKLFF
DNA: TGTGCCAGCAGTGTATCCCCCTGGGGGAGTGAAAAACTGTTTTTT
V: TRBV27
D: NA
size: once
J: TRBJ1-4

CDR3: CASSLPNRDRGPRNSYEQYF
DNA: TGTGCCAGCAGTTTACCTAACCGGGACAGGGGGCCGAGGAACTCCTACGAGCAGTACTTC
V: TRBV28
D: TRBD1
size: few
J: TRBJ2-7

CDR3: CASHKTDTQYF
DNA: TGTGCCAGCCACAAAACAGATACGCAGTATTTT
V: TRBV28
D: NA
size: NA
J: TRBJ2-3

CDR3: CASSGDSKPYYEQYF
DNA: TGTGCCAGCAGCGGGGACAGTAAGCCCTACTACGAGCAGTACTTC
V: TRBV7-5
D: NA
size: NA
J: TRBJ2-7

CDR3: CASSPALGDYTQYF
DNA: TGTGCCAGCAGCCCCGCCCTAGGGGATTATACGCAGTATTTT
V: TRBV7-9
D: NA
size: few
J: TRBJ2-3

CDR3: CASSISGFAPNEQFF
DNA: TGTGCCAGTAGTATTAGCGGGTTCGCGCCCAATGAGCAGTTCTTC
V: TRBV19
D: TRBD2
size: NA
J: TRBJ2-1

CDR3: CASTLEREGIPYEQYF
DNA: TGTGCCAGCACCCTCGAGCGGGAGGGAATACCCTACGAGCAGTACTTC
V: TRBV7-6
D: TRBD2
size: NA
J: TRBJ2-7